This T cell receptor beta chain was found in a study of response to subunit inactivated influenza vaccine. As concerns this clonotype: Its antigen is as yet unknown. One end of the junction does not line up with germline, which may come from a read error.

The CDR3 extends over 12 amino acids. The germline gives CDR1 ENHRY, CDR2 SYGVKD. TCRdb fed the RT-PCR reads into MiXCR, producing one record per CDR3 protein. The sample includes 600,000 to 700,000 distinct CDR3 sequences, about 15% seen only once; the top ten take 7.5% to 8%. Findings and caveats of the study: Few additional T cells are recruited per seasonal influenza vaccination, authors suggested.

The chain combines TRBV10-3 with TRBJ2-5; TRBD1 agrees at 9 bases. The sequencing used PBMCs from blood, collected 14 days before vaccination. The source of this sequence is a man between 45 and 60 years old who received an inactivated influenza vaccine. The CDR3 DNA reads as TGTGCCATCAGGGGGATCGGGGACAGGGTCAGCTTC. Its protein is CAIRGIGDRVSF.